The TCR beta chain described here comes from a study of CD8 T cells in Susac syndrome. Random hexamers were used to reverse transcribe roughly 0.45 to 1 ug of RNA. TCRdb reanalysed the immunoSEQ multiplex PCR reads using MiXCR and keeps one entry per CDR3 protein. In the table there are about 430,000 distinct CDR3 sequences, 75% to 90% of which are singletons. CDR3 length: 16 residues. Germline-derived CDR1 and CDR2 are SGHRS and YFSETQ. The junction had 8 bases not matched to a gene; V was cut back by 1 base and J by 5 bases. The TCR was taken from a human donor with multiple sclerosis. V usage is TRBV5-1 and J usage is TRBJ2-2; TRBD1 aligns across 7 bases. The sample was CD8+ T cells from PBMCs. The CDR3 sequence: CASSLNAGGITGELFF. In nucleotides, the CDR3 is TGCGCCAGCAGCTTGAACGCAGGGGGAATAACCGGGGAGCTGTTTTTT. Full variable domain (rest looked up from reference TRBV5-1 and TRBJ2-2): KAGVTQTPRYLIKTRGQQVTLSCSPISGHRSVSWYQQTPGQGLQFLFEYFSETQRNKGNFPGRFSGRQFSNSRSEMNVSTLELGDSALYLCASSLNAGGITGELFFGEGSRLTVL.